Following are 18 T cell receptor beta chains from one sample sequenced in a study of regulatory T cells in long-lasting Graves disease. Noted time point: persistent/refractory GD, antithyroid drugs over 5 years with positive TRAb. Preparation of the TCR library used RNA extracted from PBMCs. With iRepertoire HTBI primers and Arm-PCR of CDR3 regions, TCR beta libraries were built. TCRdb reanalysed the multiplex PCR reads using MiXCR and keeps one entry per CDR3 protein. The profile covers about 470,000 distinct CDR3 sequences, with 20% to 25% appearing a single time and approximately 7.8% taken by the ten largest. Sequencing used peripheral blood mononuclear cells (PBMCs), obtained when the disease was refractory, from a patient treated with antithyroid drugs. These receptors were collected from a female donor with Graves disease.

The chain is built from TRBV7-9 and TRBJ2-2; 7 bases agree with TRBD1. With 1 base clipped from V and 0 bases from J, the junction kept 2 bases outside the gene matches. The CDR3 runs to 16 residues. The germline V gene encodes CDR1 SEHNR and CDR2 FQNEAQ (reference sequence). The CDR3 DNA follows: TGTGCCAGCAGCTTAGTAGGACAGGCGAACACCGGGGAGCTGTTTTTT. It specifies CASSLVGQANTGELFF.

The genes are TRBV5-1 and TRBJ2-3; the D gene is possibly TRBD1 (5 bases). Germline V gene sequence: CDR1 SGHRS, CDR2 YFSETQ. There are 15 residues in the CDR3. V lost 0 bases to trimming and J lost 0 bases, with 8 bases between them. CDR3 DNA sequence: TGCGCCAGCAGCTTGGTACAGGAAAGCACAGATACGCAGTATTTT. Encoded protein: CASSLVQESTDTQYF. Full variable domain (outside the CDR3, taken from reference TRBV5-1 and TRBJ2-3): KAGVTQTPRYLIKTRGQQVTLSCSPISGHRSVSWYQQTPGQGLQFLFEYFSETQRNKGNFPGRFSGRQFSNSRSEMNVSTLELGDSALYLCASSLVQESTDTQYFGPGTRLTVL.

The CDR3 DNA follows: TGTGCCAGCAGCCCGGGACAGCTTCACTACGAGCAGTACTTC. It is translated as CASSPGQLHYEQYF. The chain links TRBV9 to TRBJ2-7, with 7 nucleotides matching TRBD1. Germline trimming cut 4 bases from V and 3 bases from J; bases unmatched to any gene: 7. The CDR3 has 14 amino acids. The V gene's germline CDR1 is SGDLS and CDR2 YYNGEE.

This clonotype appeared many times. V usage is TRBV6-5 and J usage is TRBJ2-5, with D perhaps matching TRBD1 or TRBD2 (5 bases each). V dropped 0 bases and J dropped 0 bases, with 8 bases sitting between them. There are 15 residues in the CDR3. In germline, CDR1 is MNHEY, CDR2 SVGAGI. In nucleotides, the CDR3 is TGTGCCAGCAGTTACTCGATGGGGGACCAAGAGACCCAGTACTTC. Its protein product is CASSYSMGDQETQYF.

The chain has TRBV6-9 and TRBJ1-3; maybe TRBD1 (5 bases). The germline V and J ends were trimmed by 3 bases and 0 bases, with 15 bases remaining between them. This CDR3 region has 17 residues. Germline values: CDR1 MNHGY, CDR2 SVAAGI. The CDR3 sequence is CASSYRPLGASGNTIYF. The CDR3 DNA follows: TGTGCCAGCAGTTACAGGCCCTTAGGGGCCTCTGGAAACACCATATATTTT.

This clonotype was detected a few times. The chain has TRBV10-3 and TRBJ2-7; D is tentatively TRBD1 or TRBD2 (6 bases each). The germline CDR1 and CDR2 sequences are ENHRY and SYGVKD. The CDR3 is 12 amino acids. V shed 11 bases and J shed 4 bases, with 15 bases lying between them. The DNA for the CDR3 is TGTGCCGTTGGGGGGCAAGCATACGAGCAGTACTTC. Protein: CAVGGQAYEQYF.

This clonotype was detected only a few times. V and J are TRBV6-2 or TRBV6-3 and TRBJ1-5; a possible D gene is TRBD1 (5 bases). The germline CDR1 and CDR2 sequences are MNHEY and SVGEGT. V lost 6 bases and J 2 bases, leaving 23 bases between the germline ends. The CDR3 totals 18 residues. The CDR3 DNA is TGTGCCAGCAGCGGGGACCTAACCGACCCGGAGGGCAATCAGCCCCAGCATTTT. Translated: CASSGDLTDPEGNQPQHF.

This clonotype was observed many times. The chain has TRBV24-1 and TRBJ2-2; TRBD1 matches at 7 bases. After removal of 3 bases from V and 6 bases from J, the junction contained 9 bases not matched to a gene. Germline CDR1 reads KGHDR; CDR2 reads SFDVKD. The CDR3 totals 16 residues. CDR3 region: CATSDPPGGTPGELFF. The CDR3 DNA sequence: TGTGCCACCAGTGATCCCCCAGGGGGAACCCCCGGGGAGCTGTTTTTT.

This clonotype was picked up many times. The chain has TRBV6-1 and TRBJ1-1; 7 bases line up with TRBD1. From germline, CDR1 is MNHNS and CDR2 SASEGT. Losses at the gene ends were 6 bases for V and 4 bases for J; bases not matched to a gene: 14. There are 16 residues in the CDR3. The CDR3 DNA reads TGTGCCAGCAGCCGGAACAGGGGTTGGGATGTCACTGAAGCTTTCTTT. It encodes CASSRNRGWDVTEAFF.

The chain recombines TRBV28 with TRBJ2-3, with TRBD1 matching 7 bases. The CDR3 covers 16 residues. Trimming at V came to 3 bases and at J to 4 bases, leaving 10 bases not matched to a gene. CDR1 MDHEN and CDR2 SYDVKM come from the germline V gene. The chain's CDR3 is CASSFGPGTDSDTQYF. CDR3 coding DNA: TGTGCCAGCAGTTTTGGACCCGGGACAGATTCAGATACGCAGTATTTT.

The chain uses TRBV7-3 and TRBJ2-2; 11 nucleotides match TRBD2. J lost 6 bases, V lost 5 bases, and 14 bases had no gene match. The germline V gene encodes CDR1 SGHTA and CDR2 FQGTGA. This CDR3 contains 18 residues. The CDR3 nucleotides read TGTGCCAGCAGCCCAAAGGGACTAGCGGCCCCGGGTTCCGGGGAGCTGTTTTTT. This gives the protein CASSPKGLAAPGSGELFF.

This clonotype has ten or more counts. The rearrangement links TRBV6-1 to TRBJ2-7, with 12 bases aligning to TRBD2. Germline V gives CDR1 MNHNS, CDR2 SASEGT. The CDR3 has 17 residues. Trimming removed 4 bases from V and 0 bases from J; junction bases left unmatched: 7. CDR3 DNA sequence: TGTGCCAGCAGTGCAACGACTAGCGGGAGTCCCTCCTACGAGCAGTACTTC. It encodes CASSATTSGSPSYEQYF.

Note on this clonotype: With a much larger clone just one base away, this may be a read error. As the CDR3 is not closed by the conserved phenylalanine or tryptophan, this likely results from a read error. J is TRBJ2-5 and V is TRBV10-3, with 8 bases matching TRBD2. Germline-derived CDR1 and CDR2 are ENHRY and SYGVKD. The CDR3 consists of 13 residues. After removal of 5 bases from V and 4 bases from J, the junction contained 3 bases not matched to a gene. In DNA, the CDR3 is TGTGCCATCAGTCGGGGGGGTCGAGAGACCCAGTACCTC. This sequence encodes CAISRGGRETQYL.

This clonotype was counted ten times or more. The chain joins TRBV4-1 to TRBJ2-2, with 15 bases matching TRBD2. Germline values: CDR1 MGHRA, CDR2 YSYEKL. CDR3 length equals 17 residues. The trim removed 3 bases at V and 4 bases at J, leaving 3 bases unmatched. The CDR3 is CASSQQGLAGGTGELFF. Written as DNA, the CDR3 is TGCGCCAGCAGCCAGCAGGGACTAGCGGGAGGCACCGGGGAGCTGTTTTTT.

This clonotype was recorded at least ten times. The V call is TRBV30, the J call TRBJ1-1; D ambiguous. CDR1 is GTSNPN and CDR2 is SVGIG in the germline V gene (reference sequence). The ends were cut back, 2 bases at V and 3 bases at J, with 16 bases in the middle. The CDR3 consists of 15 residues. Here the CDR3 DNA reads TGTGCCTGGAGTTCGGCGGGTGAGATGTACACTGAAGCTTTCTTT. Its protein is CAWSSAGEMYTEAFF.

The rearrangement joins TRBV4-2 to TRBJ1-4, with TRBD1 identical over 10 bases. CDR1 LGHNA and CDR2 YNFKEQ come from the germline V gene. There are 16 residues in the CDR3. J was trimmed by 1 base and V by 5 bases; bases with no gene match: 4. The CDR3 region is CASSSGTGVTNEKLFF. The CDR3 region has the DNA TGTGCCAGCAGCTCCGGGACAGGGGTAACTAATGAAAAACTGTTTTTT.

This clonotype was found a few times. The V gene is TRBV20-1, the J gene TRBJ1-6; tentative D call: TRBD1 (5 bases). Germline CDR1 DFQATT, CDR2 SNEGSKA (reference sequence). CDR3 length: 13 amino acids. The ends were cut back, 5 bases at V and 12 bases at J, with 17 bases in the middle. The CDR3 bases are TGCAGTGCTGGGGGGGTGGCACACGAACCCCTCCACTTT. Translated, it gives CSAGGVAHEPLHF.

The chain carries TRBV6-1 and TRBJ1-2; D unresolved. The germline CDR1 and CDR2 sequences are MNHNS and SASEGT. V was cut by 7 bases and J by 3 bases, with 9 bases left in between. CDR3 length equals 12 residues. CDR3: CASKPMDYGYTF. As DNA, the CDR3 is TGTGCCAGCAAACCGATGGACTATGGCTACACCTTC.